The clone carrying this T cell receptor beta chain was observed a handful of times. A process of 5'RACE template switching, which added a universal primer site and UMIs, was used to make TCR cDNA. Each CDR3 protein gets one entry after TCRdb re-called the 5' RACE reads with MiXCR. This sample yields some 670,000 distinct CDR3 sequences, of which about 12% are seen a single time; 15% belongs to the top ten. The entry originates in a study of T cells after yellow fever vaccination. Germline CDR1 reads LGHNA; CDR2 reads YSLEER. The CDR3 is made up of 19 amino acids. V was cut by 0 bases and J by 4 bases, with 22 bases left in between.

The input for sequencing was PBMCs, taken on the day of the yellow fever booster vaccination. The rearrangement links TRBV4-3 to TRBJ2-1; D not resolved. This TCR derives from a man aged 30 to 45 who received the YFV17D yellow fever vaccine. The CDR3 here is CASSQDNGFRKALYNEQFF. The CDR3 nucleotides are TGCGCCAGCAGCCAAGATAACGGATTTCGAAAGGCCTTGTACAATGAGCAGTTCTTC.